One sample yielded the 30 T cell receptor beta chains listed below, sequenced in a study of tumor and adjacent non-tumor tissue in lung cancer. The template was RNA from unsorted bulk tissue. The library came from three nested PCR rounds adapted from ARM-PCR protocols. Each CDR3 protein gets one entry after TCRdb re-called the multiplex PCR reads with MiXCR. Of under 250,000 distinct CDR3 sequences listed, over 55% are singletons. Sample: lung tumor tissue. The receptor set was obtained from a man aged 55-75 years with non-small cell lung cancer.

The DNA of the CDR3 is TGCAGTGTAACATACAAGGCGATCAGCCCCCAGCATTTT. This translates into CSVTYKAISPQHF. The chain is built from TRBV20-1 and TRBJ1-5, with D unclear. Germline-derived CDR1 and CDR2 are DFQATT and SNEGSKA (reference sequence). V gave up 7 bases and J gave up 10 bases, with 20 bases separating them. The CDR3 runs to 13 residues.

A note on this clonotype: The germline gene is not matched at one end of the junction; a read error may be the cause. This sequence joins TRBV12-3 or TRBV12-4 and TRBJ1-1; a possible D gene is TRBD1 (6 bases). The CDR3 is 14 amino acids. The CDR3 here is CASTTGKGWTEAFF. The CDR3 coding sequence is TGTGCCAGCACTACAGGGAAGGGCTGGACTGAAGCTTTCTTC.

The chain uses TRBV11-3 and TRBJ1-2; D may be TRBD1 (5 bases). CDR1 is SGHNT and CDR2 is YENEEA in the germline V gene. This CDR3 contains 13 residues. Trimming pared 9 bases from V and 6 bases from J, leaving 17 bases between. CDR3 bases: TGTGCCAGTGGGGACCGGACCCTCGATGGCTACACCTTC. It yields the protein CASGDRTLDGYTF. Drawing the rest from reference TRBV11-3 and TRBJ1-2, the complete variable domain is EAGVVQSPRYKIIEKKQPVAFWCNPISGHNTLYWYLQNLGQGPELLIRYENEEAVDDSQLPKDRFSAERLKGVDSTLKIQPAELGDSAVYLCASGDRTLDGYTFGSGTRLTVV.

Concerning this clonotype: At one end, the junction sequence differs from germline, possibly due to a read error. The chain carries TRBV12-3 or TRBV12-4 and TRBJ1-5; D gene unclear. The CDR3 loop spans 14 amino acids. In DNA form, the CDR3 reads TGTGCCACCAGTTTAGTCGGGGTCGGTCAGCCCCAGCATTTT. This translates into CATSLVGVGQPQHF.

This clonotype was seen many times. The chain uses TRBV12-3 or TRBV12-4 and TRBJ1-1, with 7 bases matching TRBD1. V gave up 3 bases and J gave up 2 bases; unmatched junction bases: 9. The CDR3 spans 16 residues. CDR3 nucleotide sequence: TGTGCCAGCAGTTTTGTCGGACAGGCGTTAAACACTGAAGCTTTCTTT. Residues: CASSFVGQALNTEAFF.

This clonotype was counted between two and nine times. CDR3 sequence reads: CASSYSSLSGRARGMGNEQFF. In DNA form, the CDR3 reads TGTGCCAGCAGTTACTCGTCGCTTAGCGGGAGGGCCAGGGGAATGGGGAATGAGCAGTTCTTC. This rearrangement joins TRBV6-6 to TRBJ2-1; 11 nucleotides agree with TRBD2. With V trimmed by 0 bases and J by 7 bases, 20 bases remained unmatched. This CDR3 has 21 amino acids. Germline CDR1 and CDR2: MNHNY and SVGAGI (reference sequence).

The chain uses TRBV11-1 and TRBJ2-1; maybe TRBD1 (7 bases). V lost 5 bases and J lost 6, with 20 bases in between. Germline lookup yields CDR1 SGHAT and CDR2 FQDESV (reference sequence). The CDR3 has 16 amino acids. As DNA, the CDR3 is TGTGCCAGCAGCGGGAGTAGCAGGGGGGCTGGCAATGAGCAGTTCTTC. It codes for CASSGSSRGAGNEQFF.

In the case of this clonotype: Its ends do not fully match the called genes, so a read error is possible. The chain has TRBV20-1 and TRBJ2-5; 7 bases map to TRBD1. CDR1 and CDR2 from the germline V gene are DFQATT and SNEGSKA (reference sequence). CDR3 length equals 15 residues. The CDR3: CSARLMTGLGETQNF. CDR3 bases: TGCAGTGCTAGACTCATGACAGGGTTGGGCGAGACCCAGAACTTC.

This chain joins TRBV12-5 and TRBJ2-1, with TRBD1 matching 8 bases. The V segment lost 7 bases and the J segment 6 bases; nucleotides outside the gene matches: 11. The CDR3 loop spans 15 amino acids. Germline-derived CDR1 and CDR2 are LGHNT and FRNRAP. The CDR3 coding sequence is TGTGCTAGTGTCCTACAGGGGGTCGCCTTCAATGAGCAGTTCTTC. This encodes CASVLQGVAFNEQFF.

To note about this clonotype: One junction end disagrees with the germline gene, perhaps due to a read error. This rearrangement joins TRBV5-6 to TRBJ1-1; D not resolved. Germline-derived CDR1 and CDR2 are SGHDT and YYEEEE. The CDR3 consists of 13 residues. The CDR3 DNA follows: TGTGCCAGGAGCTTGACACATGTGAATGAAGCTTTCTTT. Translation: CARSLTHVNEAFF.

Turning to this clonotype: A read error may produce the germline difference seen at one junction end. The chain couples TRBV11-2 to TRBJ2-2; no clear D. The CDR3 consists of 15 residues. Germline CDR1 reads SGHAT; CDR2 reads FQNNGV. This CDR3 is CATSLECRVTGELFF. The DNA of the CDR3 is TGTGCCACCAGCTTAGAGTGCAGAGTCACCGGGGAGCTGTTTTTT.

The chain has TRBV6-5 and TRBJ2-1; unclear D gene. The V gene's germline CDR1 is MNHEY and CDR2 SVGAGI. The V end lost 9 bases, the J end lost 9 bases, and 9 bases lay between the germline ends. There are 10 residues in the CDR3. The CDR3 DNA sequence: TGTGCCAGAGCCAAAATTGAGCAGTTCTTC. This translates into CARAKIEQFF.

Points on this clonotype: This may be a read error, as it is one base from a much larger clone. J is TRBJ1-3 and V is TRBV29-1; D might be TRBD1 (6 bases). Germline CDR1 and CDR2: SQVTM and ANQGSEA. There are 13 residues in the CDR3. The CDR3 nucleotides read TGCAGCGTTGCGGGGGGCTCTGGAAACGCCATATATTTT. Residues: CSVAGGSGNAIYF.

Note on this clonotype: At one end, the junction sequence differs from germline, possibly due to a read error. The V call is TRBV7-8, the J call TRBJ1-5, with D uncertain. Germline V gene lookup returns CDR1 SGHVS and CDR2 FQNEAQ. This CDR3 region has 15 residues. The CDR3 spells CASSLGTPNNQPQRF. The CDR3 DNA sequence: TGTGCCAGCAGTTTAGGCACACCGAACAATCAGCCCCAGCGTTTT.

Notes on this clonotype: Given the absence of the conserved phenylalanine or tryptophan at the CDR3 end, a read error is likely. The chain carries TRBV20-1 and TRBJ2-7; D uncertain. Deletions cut 3 bases from V and 4 bases from J, with 7 bases between. CDR3 size: 11 residues. Germline V CDR1 and CDR2: DFQATT, SNEGSKA (reference sequence). CDR3 in DNA: TGCAGTGCTAGGTGGGGTTACGAGCAGTACATC. Translated: CSARWGYEQYI.

This clonotype was observed a few times. Compared with germline, one end of the junction differs, possibly owing to a read error. The chain uses TRBV20-1 and TRBJ2-3, with D possibly matching TRBD2 (5 bases). The CDR3 has 13 residues. The germline V gene has CDR1 DFQATT and CDR2 SNEGSKA (reference sequence). CDR3 nucleotide sequence: TGCAGTACTAGTTTGTGGGGTACAGATACGCAGTATTTT. It codes for CSTSLWGTDTQYF.

This clonotype was observed many times. This chain connects TRBV20-1 to TRBJ2-5, with D possibly being TRBD1 (5 bases). Germline values: CDR1 DFQATT, CDR2 SNEGSKA (reference sequence). The CDR3 contains 13 residues. Trimming shortened V by 3 bases and J by 3 bases, and 11 bases separated the two germline ends. The CDR3 bases are TGCAGTGCTAGCCCGGCAGGGAAAGAGACCCAGTACTTC. Protein: CSASPAGKETQYF.

This chain connects TRBV20-1 to TRBJ2-5; TRBD2 is a possible D gene (6 bases). V lost 3 bases and J lost 13, with 21 bases in between. CDR3 length equals 13 residues. Germline-derived CDR1 and CDR2 are DFQATT and SNEGSKA (reference sequence). The CDR3: CSARRDSQEARYF. DNA for the CDR3: TGCAGTGCTAGGAGGGACTCCCAAGAGGCCCGGTACTTC.

As for this clonotype: Since a much larger clone is just one base distant, this may be a read error. The chain uses TRBV20-1 and TRBJ2-4; TRBD2 aligns across 13 bases. CDR1 DFQATT and CDR2 SNEGSKA come from the germline V gene (reference sequence). The CDR3 is 18 residues long. This CDR3 reads CGATIGLAGEFAKNIQYF. The CDR3 DNA reads as TGCGGTGCTACGATTGGACTAGCGGGAGAATTTGCCAAAAACATTCAGTACTTC.

This clonotype is a singleton in its sample. This is likely a read error, given that the CDR3 carries no conserved phenylalanine or tryptophan at its end. V usage is TRBV6-2 or TRBV6-3 and J usage is TRBJ2-6; D remains unclear. This CDR3 contains 15 residues. Trimming removed 5 bases from V and 1 base from J, with 9 bases in between. The germline V gene encodes CDR1 MNHEY and CDR2 SVGEGT. In nucleotides, the CDR3 is TGTGCCAGCAGTCCGATAGAATCTGGGGCCAACGTCCTGACTTCC. This translates into CASSPIESGANVLTS.

Comments on this clonotype: A single base separates this from a much larger clone, so it may be a read error. The V gene is TRBV12-3 or TRBV12-4, the J gene TRBJ2-4; 12 positions match TRBD2. The CDR3 length is 17 residues. CDR3 DNA sequence: TGTGCCAGCAGCCCTAGCGGGAGGGCGGAGACCAAAAACATTCATTACTTC. Its translation is CASSPSGRAETKNIHYF.

The chain recombines TRBV11-3 with TRBJ1-3; a weak D match, TRBD1 (6 bases). Trimming pared 5 bases from V and 6 bases from J, leaving 17 bases between. Germline V gives CDR1 SGHNT, CDR2 YENEEA. This CDR3 contains 15 residues. The CDR3 sequence is CASSPTGTPANTIYF. As DNA, the CDR3 is TGTGCCAGCAGCCCGACAGGTACCCCTGCAAACACCATATATTTT.

In its sample, this clonotype was seen once. Compared with germline, one end of the junction differs, possibly owing to a read error. V usage is TRBV12-3 or TRBV12-4 and J usage is TRBJ1-3; D not resolved. This CDR3 has 15 residues. CDR3 sequence (DNA): TGTGCCAGCAGTTTAAGCCCAGAGTCCGGAAGCACCATATATTTT. The encoded protein is CASSLSPESGSTIYF.

In this sample, this clonotype turned up many times. The V gene is TRBV11-2, the J gene TRBJ2-2, with 11 bases identical to TRBD2. This CDR3 region has 17 residues. V was clipped by 1 base and J by 0 bases; unmatched bases: 1. In germline, CDR1 is SGHAT, CDR2 FQNNGV. CDR3 loop: CASSLASGGTNTGELFF. The CDR3 DNA follows: TGTGCCAGCAGCTTAGCTAGCGGGGGGACGAACACCGGGGAGCTGTTTTTT.

This chain uses TRBV5-4 with TRBJ2-3; D might be TRBD1 (5 bases). With the DNA end fitting TRBJ1-5 better, the J assignment may be wrong. The CDR3 loop spans 17 amino acids. The germline V gene has CDR1 SGHNT and CDR2 YYREEE (reference sequence). CDR3 protein: CASSLSSGGFSTDTQHF. CDR3 sequence (DNA): TGTGCCAGCAGCTTGTCTAGTGGGGGGTTCAGCACAGATACGCAGCATTTT.

This chain uses TRBV6-2 or TRBV6-3 with TRBJ2-1; D is perhaps TRBD1 (5 bases). The CDR3 length is 14 residues. The V gene's germline CDR1 is MNHEY and CDR2 SVGEGT. CDR3 loop: CVRSLDMSYNEQFF. CDR3 DNA sequence: TGTGTCAGGAGCCTGGACATGTCCTACAATGAGCAGTTCTTC.

The chain links TRBV10-3 to TRBJ2-1; 10 bases are shared with TRBD2. Germline-derived CDR1 and CDR2 are ENHRY and SYGVKD. The CDR3 length is 14 residues. The ends lost 9 bases at V and 4 bases at J; junction bases unmatched: 6. The CDR3, as DNA: TGTGCCATTCATAGCGGGGGGTCTTACAATGAGCAGTTCTTC. It encodes CAIHSGGSYNEQFF.

Comments on this clonotype: A single base separates this from a much larger clone, so it may be a read error. The chain employs TRBV6-1 and TRBJ1-2; perhaps TRBD1 as D (5 bases). CDR1 and CDR2 (germline): MNHNS, SASEGT. The length of the CDR3 is 14 residues. Trimming took off 3 bases at V and 5 bases at J, with 13 bases between the two ends. In DNA form, the CDR3 reads TGTGCCAGCAGTGAGTGGGACGAACGTTATGGCTACACCTTC. It specifies CASSEWDERYGYTF.

This clonotype was counted ten times or more. V is TRBV5-1 and J is TRBJ1-6; possible D gene TRBD1, 5 bases. Trimming pared 5 bases from V and 5 bases from J, leaving 11 bases between. In germline, CDR1 is SGHRS, CDR2 YFSETQ. This CDR3 has 14 residues. CDR3 loop: CASRSTEDNSPLHF. The CDR3 DNA reads TGCGCCAGCAGGTCGACAGAGGATAATTCACCCCTCCACTTT.

Concerning this clonotype itself: An end of the junction does not agree with germline; a read error may underlie this. The V and J genes are TRBV29-1 and TRBJ2-1, with D hard to call. This CDR3 contains 13 residues. Germline CDR1 reads SQVTM; CDR2 reads ANQGSEA. This chain's CDR3 is CGVEDPTGDERFF. CDR3 sequence (DNA): TGCGGCGTTGAAGATCCAACCGGAGATGAGCGGTTCTTC.